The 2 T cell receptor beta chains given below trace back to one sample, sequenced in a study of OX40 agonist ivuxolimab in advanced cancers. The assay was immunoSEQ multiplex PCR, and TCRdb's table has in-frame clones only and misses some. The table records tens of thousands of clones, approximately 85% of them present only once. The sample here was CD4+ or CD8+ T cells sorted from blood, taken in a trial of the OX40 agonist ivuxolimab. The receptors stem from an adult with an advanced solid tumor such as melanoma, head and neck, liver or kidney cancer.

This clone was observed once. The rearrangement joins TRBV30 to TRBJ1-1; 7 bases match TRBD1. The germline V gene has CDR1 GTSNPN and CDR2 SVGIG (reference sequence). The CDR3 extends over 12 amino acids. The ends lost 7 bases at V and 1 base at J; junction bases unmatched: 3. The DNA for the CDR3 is TGTGCCTCGGGACAGTCGAACACTGAAGCTTTCTTT. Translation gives CASGQSNTEAFF.

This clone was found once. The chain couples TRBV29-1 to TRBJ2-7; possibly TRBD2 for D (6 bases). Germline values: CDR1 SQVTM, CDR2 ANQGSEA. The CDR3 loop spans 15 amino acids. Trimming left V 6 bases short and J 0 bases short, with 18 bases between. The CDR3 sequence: CSVEGGDSSSYEQYF. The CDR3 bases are TGCAGCGTCGAGGGAGGAGACAGTAGCTCCTACGAGCAGTACTTC.